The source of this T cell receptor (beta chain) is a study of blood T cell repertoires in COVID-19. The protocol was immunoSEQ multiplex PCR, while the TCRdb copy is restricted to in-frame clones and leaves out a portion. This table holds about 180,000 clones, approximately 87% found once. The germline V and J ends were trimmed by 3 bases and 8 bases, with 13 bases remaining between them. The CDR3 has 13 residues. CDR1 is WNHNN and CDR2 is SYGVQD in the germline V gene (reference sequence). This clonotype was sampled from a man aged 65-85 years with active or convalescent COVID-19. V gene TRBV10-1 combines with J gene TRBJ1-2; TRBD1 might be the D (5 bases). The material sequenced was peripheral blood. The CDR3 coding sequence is TGCGCCAGCAGTGATAGGACAATAGGCGGCTACACCTTC. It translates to CASSDRTIGGYTF.